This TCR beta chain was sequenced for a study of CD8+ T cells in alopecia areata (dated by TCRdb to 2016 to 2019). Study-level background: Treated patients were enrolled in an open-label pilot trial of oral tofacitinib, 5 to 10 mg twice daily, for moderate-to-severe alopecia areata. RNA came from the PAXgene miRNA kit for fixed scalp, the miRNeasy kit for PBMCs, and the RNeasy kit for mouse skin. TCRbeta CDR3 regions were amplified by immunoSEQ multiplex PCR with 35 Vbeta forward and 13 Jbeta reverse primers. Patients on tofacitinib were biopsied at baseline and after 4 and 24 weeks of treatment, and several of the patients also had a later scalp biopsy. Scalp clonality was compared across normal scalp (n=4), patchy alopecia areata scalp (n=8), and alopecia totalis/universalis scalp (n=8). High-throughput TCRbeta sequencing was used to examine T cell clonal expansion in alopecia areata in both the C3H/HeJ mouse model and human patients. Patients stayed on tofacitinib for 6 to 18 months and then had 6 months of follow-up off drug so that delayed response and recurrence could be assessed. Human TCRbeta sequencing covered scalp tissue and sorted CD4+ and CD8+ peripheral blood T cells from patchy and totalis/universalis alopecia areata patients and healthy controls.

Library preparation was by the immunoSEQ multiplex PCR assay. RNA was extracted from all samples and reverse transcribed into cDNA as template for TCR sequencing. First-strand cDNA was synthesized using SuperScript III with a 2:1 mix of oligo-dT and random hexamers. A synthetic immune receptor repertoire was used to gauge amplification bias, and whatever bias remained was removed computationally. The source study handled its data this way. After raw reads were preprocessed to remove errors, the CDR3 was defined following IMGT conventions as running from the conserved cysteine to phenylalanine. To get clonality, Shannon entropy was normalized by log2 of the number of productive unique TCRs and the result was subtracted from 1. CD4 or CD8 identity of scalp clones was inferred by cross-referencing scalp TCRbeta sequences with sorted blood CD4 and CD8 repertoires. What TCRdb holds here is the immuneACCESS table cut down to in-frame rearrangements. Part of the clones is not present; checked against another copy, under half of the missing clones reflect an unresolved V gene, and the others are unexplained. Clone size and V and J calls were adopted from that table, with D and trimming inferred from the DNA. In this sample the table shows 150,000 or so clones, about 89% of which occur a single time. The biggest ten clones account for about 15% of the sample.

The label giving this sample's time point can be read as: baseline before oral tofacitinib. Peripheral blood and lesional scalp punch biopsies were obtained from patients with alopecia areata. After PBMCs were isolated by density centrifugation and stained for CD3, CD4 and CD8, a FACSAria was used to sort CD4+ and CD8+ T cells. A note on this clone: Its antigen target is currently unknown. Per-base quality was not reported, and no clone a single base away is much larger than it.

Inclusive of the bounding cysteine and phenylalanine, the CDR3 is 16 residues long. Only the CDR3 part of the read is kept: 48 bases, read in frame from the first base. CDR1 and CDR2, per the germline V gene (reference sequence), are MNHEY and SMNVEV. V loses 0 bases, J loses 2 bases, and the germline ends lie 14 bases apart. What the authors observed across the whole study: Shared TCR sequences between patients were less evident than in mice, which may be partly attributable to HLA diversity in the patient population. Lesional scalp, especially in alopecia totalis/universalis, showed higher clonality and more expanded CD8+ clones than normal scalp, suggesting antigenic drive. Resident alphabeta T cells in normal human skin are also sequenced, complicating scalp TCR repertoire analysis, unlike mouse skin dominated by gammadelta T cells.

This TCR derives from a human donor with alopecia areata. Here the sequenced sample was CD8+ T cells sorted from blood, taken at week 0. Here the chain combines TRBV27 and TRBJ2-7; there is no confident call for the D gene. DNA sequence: TGTGCCAGCAGTTTATCCGGCAGGATAATCACCTACGAGCAGTACTTC. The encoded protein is CASSLSGRIITYEQYF.